This entry is about one T cell receptor (beta chain). The entry originates in a study of blood T cell repertoires in COVID-19. Study details: The samples span acute and convalescent COVID-19 from the United States, Italy and Spain. Sources were T cells, B-cell-depleted T cells, or PBMCs; the material itself was cDNA or gDNA.

This CDR3 comprises 15 residues. Germline V gene data show CDR1 as SGDLS and CDR2 as YYNGEE. The ends were cut back, 0 bases at V and 1 base at J, with 11 bases in the middle. Per the original data handling: Using reference gene primer amplification, nucleated cell counts were estimated. The protocol was immunoSEQ multiplex PCR, while the TCRdb copy is restricted to in-frame clones and leaves out a portion. V, J and clone size derive from that table, while D and trimming were established from the DNA sequence. The data show about 87,000 clones, about 83% seen once. Sequencing was done on a sample of peripheral blood. The receptor's source is a human donor in a cohort sampled during active COVID-19. This rearrangement joins TRBV9 to TRBJ2-7; a possible D gene is TRBD2 (5 bases). CDR3 amino acids: CASSVASAGSYEQYF. In DNA, the CDR3 is TGTGCCAGCAGCGTAGCTTCGGCGGGTTCCTACGAGCAGTACTTC.